A selection of T cell receptor beta chains follows, all from one sample in a study of blood T cell repertoires in COVID-19. Assay: immunoSEQ multiplex PCR; the TCRdb copy retains only in-frame clones and omits some. The sample yields around 69,000 clones, 70% to 85% seen once. Sequences were obtained from peripheral blood. The receptor set was obtained from a woman aged 55-70 years with acute or convalescent COVID-19. CDR3s include the opening cysteine and the closing phenylalanine or tryptophan. A D gene is named only where the DNA matches it firmly. A clone size is listed for some rows: how often the clone was seen (once, few, many), or a class if it is expanded.

size: .
D: TRBD2
V: TRBV25-1
J: TRBJ2-1
CDR3: CASSEAGVPLNNEQFF
DNA: TGTGCCAGCAGTGAAGCGGGAGTACCCCTCAACAATGAGCAGTTCTTC

size: .
D: .
V: TRBV7-3
J: TRBJ2-7
CDR3: CASSLTAGDDEQYF
DNA: TGTGCCAGCAGCTTAACGGCAGGGGACGACGAGCAGTACTTC

size: .
D: TRBD2
V: TRBV7-3
J: TRBJ2-1
CDR3: CASSATSGKLNEQFF
DNA: TGTGCCAGTAGCGCCACTAGCGGGAAGCTCAATGAGCAGTTCTTC

size: .
D: TRBD2
V: TRBV5-4
J: TRBJ2-5
CDR3: CASSLVRLGLAGSETQYF
DNA: TGTGCCAGCAGCTTGGTTCGTCTAGGACTAGCAGGTTCAGAGACCCAGTACTTC

size: .
D: TRBD1
V: TRBV18
J: TRBJ2-7
CDR3: CASSQIGTGIYEQYF
DNA: TGTGCCAGCTCACAAATCGGGACAGGGATATACGAGCAGTACTTC

size: .
D: TRBD1
V: TRBV28
J: TRBJ1-5
CDR3: CASSNRRDSFSPGQPQHF
DNA: TGTGCCAGCAGCAATAGACGGGACAGCTTTAGTCCAGGTCAGCCCCAGCATTTT

size: .
D: TRBD1
V: TRBV18
J: TRBJ1-2
CDR3: CASSPPIRTGAYGYTF
DNA: TGTGCCAGCTCACCACCGATTCGGACAGGGGCCTATGGCTACACCTTC

size: few
D: .
V: TRBV27
J: TRBJ1-3
CDR3: CASSLSFGGNTIYF
DNA: TGTGCCAGCAGTTTATCGTTCGGGGGAAACACCATATATTTT

size: once
D: .
V: TRBV6-6
J: TRBJ1-2
CDR3: CASSYEAFYGYTF
DNA: TGTGCCAGCAGTTACGAAGCGTTCTATGGCTACACCTTC

size: .
D: TRBD1
V: TRBV23-1
J: TRBJ1-5
CDR3: CASSHTRDRGQPQHF
DNA: TGCGCCAGCAGTCATACAAGGGACAGGGGGCAGCCCCAGCATTTT

size: .
D: TRBD1
V: TRBV28
J: TRBJ1-6
CDR3: CASSLLGQSSYNSPLHF
DNA: TGTGCCAGCAGTTTACTGGGACAGAGCTCCTATAATTCACCCCTCCACTTT

size: .
D: .
V: TRBV19
J: TRBJ1-1
CDR3: CASTETAVTNTEAFF
DNA: TGTGCCAGTACCGAAACCGCGGTCACAAACACTGAAGCTTTCTTT

size: .
D: .
V: TRBV6-1
J: TRBJ2-5
CDR3: CASSEWSGRGKETQYF
DNA: TGTGCCAGCAGTGAATGGTCGGGTCGAGGGAAAGAGACCCAGTACTTC

size: once
D: .
V: TRBV15
J: TRBJ2-4
CDR3: CATSRRQTIAKNIQYF
DNA: TGTGCCACCAGCAGAAGACAGACAATAGCCAAAAACATTCAGTACTTC

size: .
D: .
V: TRBV25-1
J: TRBJ1-6
CDR3: CASSESSNSPLHF
DNA: TGTGCCAGCAGTGAATCGAGTAATTCACCCCTCCACTTT

size: .
D: .
V: TRBV15
J: TRBJ2-1
CDR3: CATSRDYSGLRFF
DNA: TGTGCCACCAGCAGAGATTATTCGGGACTTCGGTTCTTC

size: .
D: .
V: TRBV2
J: TRBJ1-1
CDR3: CASETGNTEAFF
DNA: TGTGCCAGCGAGACAGGGAACACTGAAGCTTTCTTT

size: .
D: TRBD1
V: TRBV10-3
J: TRBJ1-5
CDR3: CATGQGGQPQHF
DNA: TGTGCCACCGGACAGGGGGGTCAGCCCCAGCATTTT

size: .
D: TRBD2
V: TRBV7-9
J: TRBJ2-3
CDR3: CASSPGLAGGGDTQYF
DNA: TGTGCCAGCAGCCCCGGACTAGCGGGAGGAGGTGATACGCAGTATTTT

size: .
D: .
V: TRBV12-3/TRBV12-4
J: TRBJ2-7
CDR3: CASRRGFHYEQYF
DNA: TGTGCCAGCAGGAGAGGATTCCACTACGAGCAGTACTTC

size: few
D: .
V: TRBV6-1
J: TRBJ1-6
CDR3: CASSESMSGSPLHF
DNA: TGTGCCAGCAGTGAGTCAATGAGCGGATCACCCCTCCACTTT

size: .
D: TRBD2
V: TRBV24-1
J: TRBJ2-2
CDR3: CATSDLAGATGELFF
DNA: TGTGCCACCAGTGATTTGGCGGGAGCCACCGGGGAGCTGTTTTTT

size: .
D: .
V: TRBV12-5
J: TRBJ2-5
CDR3: CASGLVVTGKQETQYF
DNA: TGTGCTAGTGGTTTGGTAGTAACGGGAAAACAAGAGACCCAGTACTTC

size: .
D: .
V: TRBV5-1
J: TRBJ2-2
CDR3: CASSLTAFGSTGELFF
DNA: TGCGCCAGCAGCTTGACTGCCTTCGGGAGCACCGGGGAGCTGTTTTTT

size: few
D: .
V: TRBV24-1
J: TRBJ1-5
CDR3: CATQGSGSQPQHF
DNA: TGTGCCACCCAGGGATCAGGCAGTCAGCCCCAGCATTTT

size: few
D: .
V: TRBV4-1
J: TRBJ1-1
CDR3: CASSGEWQRTFF
DNA: TGCGCCAGCAGCGGTGAGTGGCAGAGGACTTTCTTT

size: .
D: TRBD1
V: TRBV7-8
J: TRBJ1-2
CDR3: CASSPTDRGPFGYTF
DNA: TGTGCCAGCAGCCCTACGGACAGGGGACCATTTGGCTACACCTTC

size: once
D: TRBD1
V: TRBV14
J: TRBJ1-2
CDR3: CATSDRGIYGYTF
DNA: TGTGCCACCTCGGACAGGGGGATCTATGGCTACACCTTC

size: .
D: .
V: TRBV3-1/TRBV3-2
J: TRBJ1-1
CDR3: CASSRTSTGSITEAFF
DNA: TGTGCCAGCAGCCGAACATCGACGGGGAGCATCACTGAAGCTTTCTTT

size: .
D: .
V: TRBV27
J: TRBJ1-5
CDR3: CASSYHGGQPQHF
DNA: TGTGCCAGCAGTTACCACGGGGGGCAGCCCCAGCATTTT

size: .
D: TRBD1
V: TRBV6-6
J: TRBJ1-1
CDR3: CASSRQGSEAFF
DNA: TGTGCCAGCAGTCGACAGGGATCAGAAGCTTTCTTT

size: .
D: TRBD1
V: TRBV29-1
J: TRBJ1-2
CDR3: CSVQKATGGGYTF
DNA: TGCAGCGTACAAAAAGCTACAGGGGGTGGCTACACCTTC

size: .
D: TRBD1
V: TRBV6-5
J: TRBJ1-2
CDR3: CASTQGWDYGYTF
DNA: TGTGCCAGCACACAGGGGTGGGACTATGGCTACACCTTC

size: .
D: .
V: TRBV21-1
J: TRBJ2-3
CDR3: CASSAKSGTDIWDTQYF
DNA: TGTGCCAGCAGCGCAAAATCCGGGACAGATATTTGGGATACGCAGTATTTT

size: .
D: TRBD1
V: TRBV28
J: TRBJ1-4
CDR3: CASSTPGTGLFGEKLFF
DNA: TGTGCCAGCAGTACCCCCGGGACAGGGCTCTTCGGTGAAAAACTGTTTTTT

size: .
D: TRBD1
V: TRBV4-2
J: TRBJ1-6
CDR3: CASRLTGDNSPLHF
DNA: TGTGCCAGCAGGTTGACAGGGGATAATTCACCCCTCCACTTT

size: once
D: .
V: TRBV19
J: TRBJ2-1
CDR3: CASSRLAPNEQFF
DNA: TGTGCCAGTAGTCGGCTAGCACCCAATGAGCAGTTCTTC

size: few
D: TRBD1
V: TRBV14
J: TRBJ1-3
CDR3: CASSQDFTLGTGGSFLGNTIYF
DNA: TGTGCCAGCAGCCAAGATTTCACCTTAGGGACAGGGGGATCGTTTCTGGGAAACACCATATATTTT

size: .
D: TRBD2
V: TRBV6-6
J: TRBJ2-3
CDR3: CASSSTSGRTDTQYF
DNA: TGTGCCAGCAGTTCTACTAGCGGACGCACAGATACGCAGTATTTT

size: once
D: TRBD1
V: TRBV7-3
J: TRBJ1-6
CDR3: CASSNRGPESPLHF
DNA: TGTGCCAGCAGCAACAGGGGGCCCGAATCACCCCTCCACTTT

size: .
D: TRBD1
V: TRBV6-5
J: TRBJ2-2
CDR3: CASSYSGRGRTGELFF
DNA: TGTGCCAGCAGTTACTCGGGCAGGGGGCGAACCGGGGAGCTGTTTTTT

size: .
D: .
V: TRBV28
J: TRBJ1-2
CDR3: CASSKAGAAYGYTF
DNA: TGTGCCAGCAGTAAAGCAGGGGCTGCCTATGGCTACACCTTC